Listed below are T cell receptor beta chains from one sample, sequenced in a study of blood T cells in healthy people across ages. One entry per CDR3 protein, called by TCRdb with MiXCR from the 5' RACE reads. In the table there are some 900,000 distinct CDR3 sequences, about 48% of which are singletons. What was sequenced was blood. Source of these receptors: a man aged 25-45 years in good health. Each CDR3 is given with its conserved first and last residue. Each record gives: clone size, V gene, D gene, J gene, CDR3 DNA, CDR3 protein. A D gene is named only where the DNA matches it firmly. Size is stated for part of the rows, as once, few or many counts, or as a class when the clone is expanded.

>.|TRBV12-3/TRBV12-4|.|TRBJ2-1
TGTGCCAGCAGCGACACCCATGGGGATGAGCAGTTCTTC
CASSDTHGDEQFF
>.|TRBV5-1|.|TRBJ2-5
TGCGCCAGCAGCTTCAGCGGGTCAGGGGGTTCTCGGGAGACCCAGTACTTC
CASSFSGSGGSRETQYF
>.|TRBV20-1|TRBD1|TRBJ2-1
TGCAGTGCTGGAAGGACAGGGGAGGGTGAGCAGTTCTTC
CSAGRTGEGEQFF
>few|TRBV3-1|.|TRBJ1-2
TGTGCCAGCAGCCAGGGCAGTGTCTATGGCTACACCTTC
CASSQGSVYGYTF
>.|TRBV7-2|.|TRBJ1-1
TGTGCCAGCAGCGGACGGGGGGAGGCCAATACTGAAGCTTTCTTT
CASSGRGEANTEAFF
>.|TRBV5-1|.|TRBJ2-1
TGCGCCAGCAGCTTGGTTCCGTCCGATGAGCAGTTCTTC
CASSLVPSDEQFF
>.|TRBV14|TRBD1|TRBJ1-4
TGTACCAGCAGCCAAGTAGGCACAGGGGAGGGTGAAAAACTGTTTTTT
CTSSQVGTGEGEKLFF
>.|TRBV10-3|TRBD2|TRBJ2-7
TGTGCCATCAGGCCCACTAACGGGGGGTCCTACGAGCAGTACTTC
CAIRPTNGGSYEQYF
>few|TRBV2|.|TRBJ1-1
TGTGCCAGCAGAGCTACTGAAGCTTTCTTT
CASRATEAFF
>.|TRBV9|.|TRBJ1-5
TGTGCCAGCAGCGCTGGGGGTTTTAATCAGCCCCAGCATTTT
CASSAGGFNQPQHF
>.|TRBV5-4|.|TRBJ2-3
TGTGCCAGCAGCTTGGATTACAGTGCTTCCACAGATACGCAGTATTTT
CASSLDYSASTDTQYF
>few|TRBV14|TRBD1|TRBJ2-1
TGTGCCAGCAGCCTCACTCCTGCGGGACAGGGTCGTATAAATGAGCAGTTCTTC
CASSLTPAGQGRINEQFF
>.|TRBV10-3|TRBD1|TRBJ1-1
TGTGCCATCAGGCAGGGGGCTATGAACACTGAAGCTTTCTTT
CAIRQGAMNTEAFF
>.|TRBV20-1|.|TRBJ2-4
TGCAGTGCTAGAGGGGGGGCGGGGGCCAAAAACATTCAGTACTTC
CSARGGAGAKNIQYF
>.|TRBV6-5|TRBD1|TRBJ2-7
TGTGCCAGCAGTCTCCGGGACAGGGGATTAGGGGAGCAGTACTTC
CASSLRDRGLGEQYF
>.|TRBV12-3/TRBV12-4|.|TRBJ2-7
TGTGCCAGCGTCGCTTTGGGCGGATACGAGCAGTACTTC
CASVALGGYEQYF
>.|TRBV4-1|.|TRBJ2-5
TGCGCCAGCAGCCAAGGTCCGGGACAAACCCAAGAGACCCAGTACTTC
CASSQGPGQTQETQYF
>few|TRBV7-2|.|TRBJ2-7
TGTGCCAGCAGCCGGAGCCGGACTGACGAGCAGTACTTC
CASSRSRTDEQYF
>.|TRBV20-1|TRBD1|TRBJ2-7
TGCAGTGCTAGAGATCCAGGGAGGGGGACAGGGGGGTACGAGCAGTACTTC
CSARDPGRGTGGYEQYF
>few|TRBV20-1|.|TRBJ2-7
TGCAGTGCTATGGAGCCCCTAGGCTACGAGCAGTACTTC
CSAMEPLGYEQYF
>many|TRBV7-9|TRBD1|TRBJ1-6
TGTGCCAGCAGTCGGACAGGGGACAATTCACCCCTCCACTTT
CASSRTGDNSPLHF
>few|TRBV28|TRBD1|TRBJ2-7
TGTGCCAGCGTTCAAGGGGGCAACGAGCAGTACTTC
CASVQGGNEQYF
>.|TRBV20-1|TRBD1|TRBJ1-2
TGCAGTCCTAACCCGGGACAGGGTGAATCTAACTATGGCTACACCTTC
CSPNPGQGESNYGYTF
>once|TRBV20-1|.|TRBJ1-5
TGCAGTGCTAGACCAAACAACAGGGCGAAGCCCCAGCATTTT
CSARPNNRAKPQHF
>few|TRBV5-1|.|TRBJ1-1
TGCGCCAGCAGTTACGGGACTTCGAACACTGAAGCTTTCTTT
CASSYGTSNTEAFF
>.|TRBV7-3|TRBD1|TRBJ2-1
TGTGCCAGCAGCCCAGGACAGGGGGCAAGCAATGAGCAGTTCTTC
CASSPGQGASNEQFF
>.|TRBV7-3|.|TRBJ2-1
TGTGCCAGCAGCCCCAGGCAAGGGGTCAATGAGCAGTTCTTC
CASSPRQGVNEQFF
>.|TRBV29-1|.|TRBJ2-3
TGCAGCGGCATAGCGAGCACAGATACGCAGTATTTT
CSGIASTDTQYF
>.|TRBV4-3|TRBD2|TRBJ2-1
TGCGCCAGCAGCCAAGCTAGCGGGGGGGCAGGTGAGCAGTTCTTC
CASSQASGGAGEQFF
>.|TRBV30|.|TRBJ1-1
TGTGCCTGGAGGGAGGGCACTGAAGTTTTCTTT
CAWREGTEVFF
>few|TRBV15|TRBD1|TRBJ2-3
TGTGCCACCAGCACTAGGGACAGGCCCTTCACAGATACGCAGTATTTT
CATSTRDRPFTDTQYF
>few|TRBV4-1|.|TRBJ2-7
TGCGCCAGCAGCCAAGATGGTGGGGGGCTGAAGAACGAGCAGTACTTC
CASSQDGGGLKNEQYF
>.|TRBV12-3/TRBV12-4|TRBD2|TRBJ2-7
TGTGCCAGCAGTTTATTACTAGCGGAGGGGGGGGACCAGTACTTC
CASSLLLAEGGDQYF
>many|TRBV7-2|.|TRBJ2-7
TGTGCCAGCAGCTTAGTAGGGGATTACGAGCAGTACTTC
CASSLVGDYEQYF
>few|TRBV29-1|.|TRBJ2-5
TGCAGCGCCCGGCGCGAAAAAGAGACCCAGTACTTC
CSARREKETQYF
>.|TRBV4-2|TRBD1|TRBJ1-2
TGTGCCAGCAGCCAAGAATTAGGGTCAGGGGGCGCTAGCTATGGCTACACCTTC
CASSQELGSGGASYGYTF
>few|TRBV4-1|.|TRBJ1-2
TGCGCCAGCAGCCAAGTGGGGGGTTTTGCCTACAATGGCTACACCTTC
CASSQVGGFAYNGYTF
>once|TRBV2|.|TRBJ2-1
TGTGCCAGCAGGGATTTGGGGGGAGAGCAGTTCTTC
CASRDLGGEQFF
>.|TRBV6-6|.|TRBJ1-1
TGTGCCAGCATCCCGAACTTGAACACTGAAGCTTTCTTT
CASIPNLNTEAFF
>few|TRBV7-2|.|TRBJ2-7
TGTGCCAGCAGCTCCGACTACTCTCCCTACGAGCAGTACTTC
CASSSDYSPYEQYF
>once|TRBV12-3/TRBV12-4|.|TRBJ2-7
TGTGCCAGCAGTTTTGACGGGCTAGATGAGCAGTACTTC
CASSFDGLDEQYF
>.|TRBV7-9|.|TRBJ1-2
TGTGCCAGCAGCGTAATCGCGGGATATGGCTACACCTTC
CASSVIAGYGYTF
>.|TRBV4-2|TRBD1|TRBJ1-1
TGTGCCAGCAGCCGGGGGACAGGCTTCACTGAAGCTTTCTTT
CASSRGTGFTEAFF
>.|TRBV29-1|.|TRBJ2-1
TGCAGCGTTGAAAGGAGGGACAATGAGCAGTTCTTC
CSVERRDNEQFF
>.|TRBV28|.|TRBJ2-1
TGTGCCAGCAGTTTATCGCGAAGGGCAGGGTCCTACAATGAGCAGTTCTTC
CASSLSRRAGSYNEQFF
>.|TRBV7-9|TRBD2|TRBJ2-3
TGTGCCAGCAGCCAACGACTAGCCGAGAGCACAGATACGCAGTATTTT
CASSQRLAESTDTQYF
>.|TRBV6-5|.|TRBJ1-1
TGTGCCAGCAGTTACTCGACTGGGAGAAGCACTGAAGCTTTCTTT
CASSYSTGRSTEAFF
>.|TRBV7-9|.|TRBJ2-1
TGTGCCAGCAGCTTAGTAGTGGTCGGGACCCACAATGAGCAGTTCTTC
CASSLVVVGTHNEQFF
>few|TRBV27|.|TRBJ1-6
TGTGCCAGCAGCGGGGCAGGCAATTCACCCCTCCACTTT
CASSGAGNSPLHF
>few|TRBV13|.|TRBJ1-2
TGTGCCAGCAGCTCTAGGGCAGGGTCCCGCAACTATGGCTACACCTTC
CASSSRAGSRNYGYTF
>few|TRBV9|.|TRBJ2-3
TGTGCCAGCAGCGCGACCGCGGGGAGCACAGATACGCAGTATTTT
CASSATAGSTDTQYF
>.|TRBV6-2/TRBV6-3|.|TRBJ2-4
TGTGCCAGCAGTTACGGGAAAACTCTAGCCAAAAACATTCAGTACTTC
CASSYGKTLAKNIQYF